This T cell receptor (beta chain) appears in the sequencing data of a study of brain T cells in children with intractable seizures. Sequencing was limited to surgery cases with top T cell transcript signatures in brain tissue. Pre-surgery treatment included at least one anti-epileptic drug. As regards this clone: Its antigen is unidentified.

J was trimmed by 5 bases and V by 1 base; bases with no gene match: 0. The CDR3 runs 13 residues. Germline V CDR1 and CDR2: SEHNR, FQNEAQ (reference sequence). Study-wide results and limits: Absence of clones before surgery may stem from lower sequencing depth. Viral specificity was inferred only from CDR3 similarity; HCMV serostatus was unknown.

The assay was immunoSEQ multiplex PCR, and TCRdb's table has in-frame clones only and misses some. The table shows about 80,000 clones, with more than 75% occurring only once. This chain links TRBV7-9 with TRBJ1-1, with TRBD1 matching over 8 bases. The material sequenced was peripheral blood, taken at surgery. The clonotype comes from a girl aged 2-10 years with Rasmussen encephalitis and intractable seizures. The CDR3 coding sequence is TGTGCCAGCAGCTTAGACAGGGGGACTGAAGCTTTCTTT. It is translated as CASSLDRGTEAFF.